The 28 T cell receptor beta chains below come from one sample, sequenced in a study of cytomegalovirus exposure and HLA in healthy donors. PCR primers comprised 60 Vbeta and 13 Jbeta primers. Some clones are missing from TCRdb's copy, which holds only in-frame ones; the method was immunoSEQ multiplex PCR. Of about 120,000 clones in the sample, approximately 72% are singletons; the top ten hold 1.5%. The material sequenced was PBMCs. The receptors derive from a man aged 18-30 years in good health and CMV-seronegative.

The chain combines TRBV5-4 with TRBJ2-5; TRBD1 matches at 9 bases. This CDR3 region has 16 residues. The V gene end was trimmed by 1 base and the J gene end by 0 bases; junction bases not matched to a gene: 4. CDR1 and CDR2 from the germline V gene are SGHNT and YYREEE (reference sequence). The CDR3 nucleotides are TGTGCCAGCAGCTTGCCGGACAGGGGCCACCAAGAGACCCAGTACTTC. Its translation is CASSLPDRGHQETQYF.

In its sample, this clone was seen a few times. The rearrangement uses TRBV30 and TRBJ1-4; D is unresolved. The V end lost 2 bases, the J end lost 4 bases, and 5 bases lay between the germline ends. The CDR3 has 12 amino acids. Germline CDR1 GTSNPN, CDR2 SVGIG (reference sequence). The CDR3 DNA reads as TGTGCCTGGAGTCCCCGTAATGAAAAACTGTTTTTT. This gives the protein CAWSPRNEKLFF.

The rearrangement joins TRBV6-4 to TRBJ1-2, with TRBD1 matching over 7 bases. Germline V gene lookup returns CDR1 MRHNA and CDR2 SNTAGT. CDR3 length: 14 residues. The junction had 8 bases not matched to a gene; V was cut back by 4 bases and J by 6 bases. The CDR3 bases are TGTGCCAGCAGTGGCTTGACAGGGCGGAATGGCTACACCTTC. It encodes CASSGLTGRNGYTF.

In this sample, this clone turned up a few times. The V and J genes are TRBV7-9 and TRBJ1-4; no clear D gene. CDR3 length: 18 amino acids. Per germline, CDR1 SEHNR and CDR2 FQNEAQ (reference sequence). With 1 base removed from V and 4 bases from J, the gap between germline ends came to 19 bases. CDR3 amino acids: CASSLGRDLRRFNEKLFF. The CDR3 DNA sequence: TGTGCCAGCAGCTTAGGCCGGGATCTACGGAGGTTTAATGAAAAACTGTTTTTT.

This chain joins TRBV18 and TRBJ2-7, with D tentatively TRBD1 (8 bases). Trimming took 3 bases from V and 5 from J, leaving 20 bases between them. CDR3 length: 16 residues. Germline CDR1 KGHSH, CDR2 LQKENI. CDR3 DNA sequence: TGTGCCAGCTCACCTTCTACAGGGGGGGCTTGGAACGAGCAGTACTTC. This translates into CASSPSTGGAWNEQYF.

The chain has TRBV6-1 and TRBJ1-5; TRBD1 matches 10 bases. V dropped 10 bases and J dropped 2; count of bases not matched to a gene: 2. The CDR3 consists of 13 residues. Germline-derived CDR1 and CDR2 are MNHNS and SASEGT. The CDR3 here is CATGTGGNQPQHF. CDR3 nucleotide sequence: TGTGCCACCGGGACAGGGGGCAATCAGCCCCAGCATTTT.

The chain is built from TRBV19 and TRBJ2-7; 13 nucleotides agree with TRBD2. Losses at the gene ends were 3 bases for V and 6 bases for J; bases not matched to a gene: 11. This CDR3 region has 17 residues. CDR1 and CDR2 from the germline V gene are LNHDA and SQIVND (reference sequence). The CDR3 is CASSIKQGLAGVSEQYF. In DNA form, the CDR3 reads TGTGCCAGTAGTATCAAACAAGGACTAGCGGGAGTCTCCGAGCAGTACTTC.

Only a few counts were recorded for this clone. Written as DNA, the CDR3 is TGTGCTAGTGGACAGGGGGCTATCACTGAAGCTTTCTTT. Translating gives CASGQGAITEAFF. The gene calls are TRBV12-5 and TRBJ1-1; 9 bases are a match to TRBD1. CDR3 length equals 13 residues. The V gene's germline CDR1 is LGHNT and CDR2 FRNRAP. The J segment lost 4 bases and the V segment lost 6 bases, leaving 3 bases of the junction unmatched.

CDR3 in amino acids: CATDTGTDNQPQHF. Here the CDR3 DNA reads TGTGCCACTGACACCGGGACAGATAATCAGCCCCAGCATTTT. The gene calls are TRBV19 and TRBJ1-5; TRBD1 matches at 7 bases. The CDR3 covers 14 residues. After removal of 10 bases from V and 4 bases from J, the junction contained 10 bases not matched to a gene. Germline lookup yields CDR1 LNHDA and CDR2 SQIVND (reference sequence).

By sample share, this clone is medium-sized (0.01 to 0.1%). The chain is built from TRBV4-3 and TRBJ2-3; 8 bases line up with TRBD1. Germline V lookup: CDR1 LGHNA, CDR2 YSLEER. The ends lost 1 base at V and 6 bases at J; junction bases unmatched: 6. The CDR3 length is 15 residues. This CDR3 is CASSQATGVGDTQYF. The CDR3 coding sequence is TGCGCCAGCAGCCAAGCGACAGGGGTTGGTGATACGCAGTATTTT.

This chain joins TRBV11-3 and TRBJ1-1, with a possible D match to TRBD1 (5 bases). Germline CDR1 SGHNT, CDR2 YENEEA. Trimming pared 2 bases from V and 4 bases from J, leaving 14 bases between. This CDR3 has 15 residues. The DNA of the CDR3 is TGTGCCAGCAGCTTATCAACCGCGGGGCCCACTGAAGCTTTCTTT. Its translation: CASSLSTAGPTEAFF.

Only a few counts were recorded for this clone. J is TRBJ1-4 and V is TRBV9, with a possible D match to TRBD1 (6 bases). CDR3 length equals 14 residues. With 0 bases removed from V and 8 bases from J, the gap between germline ends came to 11 bases. CDR1 and CDR2 (germline): SGDLS, YYNGEE. The CDR3 nucleotides read TGTGCCAGCAGCGTAGGACAGGCAGGGGAAAAACTGTTTTTT. It is translated as CASSVGQAGEKLFF.

This clone showed up just a few times. The chain recombines TRBV19 with TRBJ2-7; a weak D match, TRBD1 (6 bases). The CDR3 is made up of 13 amino acids. Trimming pared 6 bases from V and 6 bases from J, leaving 15 bases between. The V gene's germline CDR1 is LNHDA and CDR2 SQIVND (reference sequence). CDR3 protein: CASSNQGIGEQYF. In nucleotides, the CDR3 is TGTGCCAGTAGCAACCAGGGGATTGGCGAGCAGTACTTC.

The chain is built from TRBV19 and TRBJ2-7, with 8 bases that match TRBD1. The trim removed 4 bases at V and 7 bases at J, leaving 6 bases unmatched. The CDR3 has 13 amino acids. Germline V gene lookup returns CDR1 LNHDA and CDR2 SQIVND (reference sequence). The CDR3 here is CASSTDRVREQYF. CDR3 nucleotides: TGTGCCAGTAGTACGGACAGGGTGCGAGAGCAGTACTTC.

V and J are TRBV7-2 and TRBJ2-5, with D perhaps TRBD2 (7 bases). The germline gives CDR1 SGHTA, CDR2 FQGNSA. This CDR3 region has 15 residues. Trimming left V 2 bases short and J 4 bases short, with 14 bases between. CDR3 sequence: CASSLKGGPVETQYF. CDR3 nucleotide sequence: TGTGCCAGCAGCTTAAAGGGGGGGCCTGTAGAGACCCAGTACTTC. The full variable domain, with the rest looked up from reference TRBV7-2 and TRBJ2-5, is GAGVSQSPSNKVTEKGKDVELRCDPISGHTALYWYRQSLGQGLEFLIYFQGNSAPDKSGLPSDRFSAERTGGSVSTLTIQRTQQEDSAVYLCASSLKGGPVETQYFGPGTRLLVL.

V gene TRBV29-1 combines with J gene TRBJ2-5; D is perhaps TRBD1 (6 bases). Germline V CDR1 and CDR2: SQVTM, ANQGSEA. Trimming pared 6 bases from V and 0 bases from J, leaving 11 bases between. CDR3 length equals 13 residues. In nucleotides, the CDR3 is TGCAGCGTCCTCCGGGACAACCAAGAGACCCAGTACTTC. Translation: CSVLRDNQETQYF.

This chain uses TRBV30 with TRBJ2-3; D call uncertain. The CDR3 extends over 13 amino acids. The germline V and J ends were trimmed by 2 bases and 5 bases, with 11 bases remaining between them. Looked up from germline, CDR1 is GTSNPN and CDR2 is SVGIG (reference sequence). The CDR3 loop reads CAWSPGPGDTQYF. CDR3 in DNA: TGTGCCTGGAGTCCCGGTCCGGGAGATACGCAGTATTTT.

The genes are TRBV27 and TRBJ2-3, with D unclear. The length of the CDR3 is 12 residues. Germline-derived CDR1 and CDR2 are MNHEY and SMNVEV (reference sequence). V lost 5 bases and J 8 bases, leaving 11 bases between the germline ends. CDR3 sequence: CASSRVGVTQYF. The CDR3 coding sequence is TGTGCCAGCAGTCGAGTTGGAGTTACGCAGTATTTT.

The chain combines TRBV5-6 with TRBJ2-7; D possibly corresponds to TRBD2 (5 bases). The germline CDR1 and CDR2 sequences are SGHDT and YYEEEE. The V gene lost 1 base and the J gene lost 3 bases, with 8 bases spanning the gap. The CDR3 runs 13 residues. CDR3 sequence (DNA): TGTGCCAGCAGCTTGTCAGGACTCTACGAGCAGTACTTC. This gives the protein CASSLSGLYEQYF. The whole variable domain, remainder taken from reference TRBV5-6 and TRBJ2-7, is DAGVTQSPTHLIKTRGQQVTLRCSPKSGHDTVSWYQQALGQGPQFIFQYYEEEERQRGNFPDRFSGHQFPNYSSELNVNALLLGDSALYLCASSLSGLYEQYFGPGTRLTVT.

This clone was seen only once. The chain has TRBV29-1 and TRBJ1-2; perhaps TRBD1 as D (6 bases). Per germline, CDR1 SQVTM and CDR2 ANQGSEA. Deletions cut 7 bases from V and 3 bases from J, with 24 bases between. The CDR3 totals 16 residues. CDR3 protein: CSAYGVSGVADYGYTF. CDR3 DNA sequence: TGCAGCGCCTACGGAGTTTCAGGGGTCGCAGACTATGGCTACACCTTC.

The rearrangement links TRBV5-1 to TRBJ2-3; 7 positions agree with TRBD2. The CDR3 runs to 13 residues. The germline V gene encodes CDR1 SGHRS and CDR2 YFSETQ. The V segment lost 4 bases and the J segment 3 bases; nucleotides outside the gene matches: 2. The CDR3 reads CASSPGGTDTQYF. The CDR3 DNA sequence: TGCGCCAGCAGCCCCGGGGGGACAGATACGCAGTATTTT.

V and J are TRBV25-1 and TRBJ1-1; D gene unclear. The CDR3 is made up of 11 amino acids. V was clipped by 8 bases and J by 7 bases, with 11 bases between them. Germline CDR1 is MGHDK and CDR2 is SYGVNS. The CDR3 loop reads CASPHTGEAFF. The CDR3 DNA reads as TGTGCCAGCCCTCATACGGGTGAAGCTTTCTTT. Combining the CDR3 with reference TRBV25-1 and TRBJ1-1 gives the whole variable domain EADIYQTPRYLVIGTGKKITLECSQTMGHDKMYWYQQDPGMELHLIHYSYGVNSTEKGDLSSESTVSRIRTEHFPLTLESARPSHTSQYLCASPHTGEAFFGQGTRLTVV.

The DNA for the CDR3 is TGTGCCTGGAGTGGCGAGCTAGGTAGCAATCAGCCCCAGCATTTT. As protein: CAWSGELGSNQPQHF. This chain uses TRBV30 with TRBJ1-5; no clear D. Trimming removed 1 base from V and 0 bases from J, with 10 bases in between. This CDR3 region has 15 residues. Germline-derived CDR1 and CDR2 are GTSNPN and SVGIG (reference sequence).

This chain joins TRBV28 and TRBJ2-7, with D perhaps matching TRBD1 (8 bases). Germline-derived CDR1 and CDR2 are MDHEN and SYDVKM. This CDR3 comprises 15 residues. Trimming removed 7 bases at V and 3 bases at J, with 19 bases between. CDR3 DNA: TGTGCCAGCACCGACAGGGGTAGCGGGTACTACGAGCAGTACTTC. Translation gives CASTDRGSGYYEQYF.

This clone was counted a few times. This chain links TRBV19 with TRBJ1-1; 9 bases align to TRBD1. The ends lost 6 bases at V and 1 base at J; junction bases unmatched: 0. Germline V gives CDR1 LNHDA, CDR2 SQIVND (reference sequence). This CDR3 comprises 13 residues. Here the CDR3 DNA reads TGTGCCAGTAGGGACAGGGGGAACACTGAAGCTTTCTTT. Translating gives CASRDRGNTEAFF. Full variable domain (rest looked up from reference TRBV19 and TRBJ1-1): DGGITQSPKYLFRKEGQNVTLSCEQNLNHDAMYWYRQDPGQGLRLIYYSQIVNDFQKGDIAEGYSVSREKKESFPLTVTSAQKNPTAFYLCASRDRGNTEAFFGQGTRLTVV.

This clone appeared a few times. The rearrangement joins TRBV5-4 to TRBJ1-3, with D possibly matching TRBD1 (5 bases). V lost 7 bases to trimming and J lost 1 base, with 12 bases between them. Germline-derived CDR1 and CDR2 are SGHNT and YYREEE (reference sequence). CDR3 length: 14 residues. The CDR3 DNA reads TGTGCCAGCGGATTAGGGACTTCTGGAAACACCATATATTTT. Translation: CASGLGTSGNTIYF.

The sample holds a few counts of this clone. The chain is built from TRBV19 and TRBJ2-3, with D possibly TRBD2 on 5 matching bases. The CDR3 consists of 15 residues. CDR1 LNHDA and CDR2 SQIVND come from the germline V gene (reference sequence). Trimming took off 1 base at V and 2 bases at J, with 10 bases between the two ends. CDR3 sequence reads: CASSIARTDTDTQYF. CDR3 in DNA: TGTGCCAGTAGTATAGCCCGGACTGACACAGATACGCAGTATTTT.

For this clone: The germline gene is not matched at one end of the junction; a read error may be the cause. The sample contains more than one DNA sequence encoding this CDR3. V and J are TRBV5-1 and TRBJ1-1; weak D call: TRBD1 (5 bases). The CDR3 consists of 14 residues. Germline V gene sequence: CDR1 SGHRS, CDR2 YFSETQ. CDR3 region: CASSWRGGSTEAFF. In DNA form, the CDR3 reads TGCGCCAGCAGCTGGCGGGGCGGGAGCACTGAAGCCTTCTTT.